This T cell receptor (beta chain) was captured in a study of blood T cell repertoires in COVID-19. Study at large: COVID-19 samples, acute and convalescent, were from the United States, Italy and Spain.

This CDR3 contains 15 residues. V gave up 3 bases and J gave up 4 bases, with 13 bases separating them. The germline gives CDR1 MDHEN, CDR2 SYDVKM. TCRdb's table, derived via immunoSEQ multiplex PCR, lists solely in-frame clones and lacks some. Of roughly 260,000 clones in the sample, roughly four fifths were seen once. This TCR derives from a woman between 70 and 85 years old with acute or convalescent COVID-19. Material for sequencing was peripheral blood. The V and J genes are TRBV28 and TRBJ1-3, with D possibly TRBD1 on 6 matching bases. Here the CDR3 reads CASSLLDRIGNTIYF. CDR3 nucleotides: TGTGCCAGCAGTTTGCTCGACAGGATCGGAAACACCATATATTTT.